The subject of this entry is one T cell receptor beta chain. The antigen is unknown. V was pared by 4 bases and J by 6 bases, with 4 bases of the junction left unmatched. This CDR3 is 14 amino acids long. This record belongs to a study of vaccination and CD4 T cells after COVID-19. Study as a whole: Overlapping SARS-CoV-2, HCoV-NL63, HCoV-OC43 and HCoV-229E spike peptides stimulated the cells.

The treatment is: approximately 9-day PBMC culture with coronavirus spike peptide pools or control peptides (ViraFEST assay). Overall study findings and caveats: Relatively few convalescent patients were studied, without early post-infection timepoints.

Cultured CD4+ T-cell DNA underwent Oncomine TCR Beta short-read sequencing. TCRdb re-called the PCR reads with MiXCR, one entry per CDR3 protein. The table records more than 12,000 distinct CDR3 sequences, approximately 61% of them present only once. The TCR sequence derives from a human donor who had recovered from COVID-19. This chain connects TRBV12-3 or TRBV12-4 to TRBJ1-5, with 9 bases that match TRBD1. Sequencing used CD4+ T cells from blood, cultured in vitro. DNA of the CDR3: TGTGCCAGCAGTTCTACGGACAGGGGTCAGCCCCAGCATTTT. This codes for CASSSTDRGQPQHF.